The entry that follows covers one T cell receptor (beta chain) sequence. The source of the sample is a study of blood T cell repertoires in COVID-19. Whole-study context: Nucleic acid was either cDNA or gDNA, and it came from T cells, B-cell-depleted T cells, or PBMCs.

Trimming shortened V by 0 bases and J by 3 bases, and 3 bases separated the two germline ends. The CDR3 runs to 13 residues. Germline V gene lookup returns CDR1 MNHEY and CDR2 SVGAGI. The method was immunoSEQ multiplex PCR; TCRdb's version includes in-frame clones alone and lacks a portion of them. Of some 16,000 clones listed, approximately 90% were seen once; the top ten hold less than 20%. Specimen: peripheral blood. The origin of this receptor is a human donor with active COVID-19. The donor label of this sample is uncertain. The rearrangement uses TRBV6-5 and TRBJ2-1; D ambiguous. The CDR3 DNA reads TGTGCCAGCAGTTACTCCAGCTACAATGAGCAGTTCTTC. This sequence encodes CASSYSSYNEQFF.